This T cell receptor beta chain was found in a study of Graves' ophthalmopathy and Graves' hyperthyroidism. Study conclusions and caveats: Predictions made by the model for ophthalmopathy progression reached under 71% sensitivity and 72% to 85% specificity.

TCR beta CDR3 regions were amplified from RNA transcripts. First-round RT-PCR relied on HTBI primers, and a second-round multiplex PCR came next. One entry per CDR3 protein, called by TCRdb with MiXCR from the multiplex PCR reads. The data hold about 400,000 distinct CDR3 sequences, with 15% observed a single time. Many counts were recorded for this clonotype. Its antigen is unidentified. Germline assignment: CDR1 MNHNS and CDR2 SASEGT. Trimming cost V 6 bases and J 3 bases; bases outside gene matches: 14. This CDR3 comprises 16 residues. The chain joins TRBV6-1 to TRBJ2-7; 7 bases fit TRBD1. The sequence came from a woman aged 18 to 35 with stable Graves' hyperthyroidism. The sequenced sample consisted of peripheral blood. The CDR3 sequence is CASSATGDSMFYEQYF. Written as DNA, the CDR3 is TGTGCCAGCAGCGCAACAGGGGATTCAATGTTCTACGAGCAGTACTTC.